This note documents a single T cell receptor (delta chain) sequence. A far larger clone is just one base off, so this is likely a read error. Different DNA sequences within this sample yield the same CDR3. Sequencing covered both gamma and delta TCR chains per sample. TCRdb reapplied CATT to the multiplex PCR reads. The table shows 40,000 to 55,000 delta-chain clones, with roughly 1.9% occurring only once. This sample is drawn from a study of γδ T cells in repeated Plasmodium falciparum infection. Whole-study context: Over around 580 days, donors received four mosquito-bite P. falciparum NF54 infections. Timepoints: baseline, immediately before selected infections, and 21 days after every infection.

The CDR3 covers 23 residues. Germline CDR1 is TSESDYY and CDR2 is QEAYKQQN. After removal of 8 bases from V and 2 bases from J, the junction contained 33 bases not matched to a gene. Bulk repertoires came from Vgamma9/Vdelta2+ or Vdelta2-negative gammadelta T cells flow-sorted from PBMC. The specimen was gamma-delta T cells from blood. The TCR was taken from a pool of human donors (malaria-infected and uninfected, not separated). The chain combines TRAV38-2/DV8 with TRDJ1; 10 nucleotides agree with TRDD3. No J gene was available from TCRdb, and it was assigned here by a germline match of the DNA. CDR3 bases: TGTGCTTACCTGCCCCGAATCGGTGGACCCTTGTACTGGGGGATCCTCAGGACCGATAAACTCATCTTT. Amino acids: CAYLPRIGGPLYWGILRTDKLIF.